The 30 T cell receptor beta chains below were found in one sample sequenced in a study of molecular identifiers for immune sequencing clone quantification. TCRdb passed the PCR reads through MiXCR, listing each CDR3 protein once. Of about 35,000 distinct CDR3 sequences in the sample, roughly 18% were seen once. Sequences were obtained from naive CD8+ T cells from blood, with Jurkat cell RNA spiked in. Subset described: FACS-sorted CD8+CD4-CCR7+CD45RA+ naive T cells. The source of these receptors is a human donor in good health. Some libraries in this study had Jurkat cell RNA spiked in.

A few counts support this clonotype. Possible read error: a much larger clone is one base away. V usage is TRBV7-8 and J usage is TRBJ2-7; D is ambiguous. The CDR3 is 15 amino acids. Germline CDR1 and CDR2: SGHVS and FQNEAQ. Trimming removed 0 bases at V and 5 bases at J, with 14 bases between. The CDR3 DNA sequence: TGTGCCAGCAGCTTAGCACCCTATTTGTGGCACGAGCAGTACTTC. It specifies CASSLAPYLWHEQYF.

Details on this clonotype: This could be a read error, since a much larger clone is one nucleotide away. Since no conserved phenylalanine or tryptophan closes the CDR3, a read error is the likely cause. It is unclear where the CDR3 begins or ends on the DNA, so no DNA is shown, and the CDR3 is as TCRdb lists it. This chain links TRBV3-2 with TRBJ2-5; the tabulated D call, TRBD1, remains unverified against the DNA. TRBV3-2 is deemed a pseudogene. Both ends counted, the CDR3 spans 15 residues. CDR3: CASSQGRGQFETQYL.

This clonotype showed up many times. The chain couples TRBV6-2 or TRBV6-3 to TRBJ2-1; tentatively, D is TRBD2 (6 bases). Trimming cost V 8 bases and J 5 bases, with 13 bases left between them. Germline CDR1 and CDR2: MNHEY and SVGEGT. This CDR3 has 13 amino acids. CDR3 amino acids: CASYGTPNNEQFF. The CDR3 coding sequence is TGTGCCAGCTATGGGACTCCAAACAATGAGCAGTTCTTC.

The V gene is TRBV27, the J gene TRBJ2-7; no reliable D call. Trimming shortened V by 2 bases and J by 6 bases, and 11 bases separated the two germline ends. CDR3 size: 13 residues. Germline CDR1 and CDR2: MNHEY and SMNVEV (reference sequence). The CDR3 is CASSLGPLSEQYF. In DNA form, the CDR3 reads TGTGCCAGCAGTTTAGGCCCGTTGTCCGAGCAGTACTTC.

This clonotype appeared many times. The chain uses TRBV27 and TRBJ1-4, with 8 bases aligning to TRBD1. Germline V gene lookup returns CDR1 MNHEY and CDR2 SMNVEV (reference sequence). The CDR3 is made up of 15 amino acids. Unmatched junction bases numbered 9, after V lost 5 bases and J lost 7 bases. The CDR3 protein is CASSELQGATEKLFF. The CDR3 coding sequence is TGTGCCAGCAGTGAACTTCAGGGGGCTACTGAAAAACTGTTTTTT. The variable domain in full, with the rest retrieved from reference TRBV27 and TRBJ1-4, is EAQVTQNPRYLITVTGKKLTVTCSQNMNHEYMSWYRQDPGLGLRQIYYSMNVEVTDKGDVPEGYKVSRKEKRNFPLILESPSPNQTSLYFCASSELQGATEKLFFGSGTQLSVL.

This clonotype was seen a few times. The chain carries TRBV3-1 and TRBJ2-7; TRBD2 agrees at 8 bases. The CDR3 totals 17 residues. J was trimmed by 7 bases and V by 4 bases; bases with no gene match: 18. From germline, CDR1 is LGHDT and CDR2 YNNKEL (reference sequence). CDR3 DNA sequence: TGTGCCAGCAGCCGGTGGTCCGGGACTAGAGGGCAGGGGGAGCAGTACTTC. Encoded protein: CASSRWSGTRGQGEQYF.

This clonotype was found many times. CDR3 in DNA: TGCGCCAGCAGCCAATCCGGGACAGGGGTTATCACCGGGGAGCTGTTTTTT. Amino acid sequence: CASSQSGTGVITGELFF. The chain uses TRBV4-3 and TRBJ2-2; 10 nucleotides agree with TRBD1. The CDR3 totals 17 residues. The germline gives CDR1 LGHNA, CDR2 YSLEER. The V segment lost 2 bases and the J segment 4 bases; nucleotides outside the gene matches: 7.

This clonotype was seen repeatedly, ten times or more. The rearrangement links TRBV5-6 to TRBJ2-3, with unresolved D. The V end lost 4 bases, the J end lost 4 bases, and 7 bases lay between the germline ends. CDR1 and CDR2 from the germline V gene are SGHDT and YYEEEE. The CDR3 consists of 12 residues. In DNA form, the CDR3 reads TGTGCCAGCAGCCCGACACCAGATACGCAGTATTTT. This codes for CASSPTPDTQYF.

This clonotype was picked up many times. The gene calls are TRBV10-2 and TRBJ1-1; possible D gene TRBD1, 6 bases. The V gene lost 3 bases and the J gene lost 1 base, with 12 bases spanning the gap. The CDR3 consists of 15 residues. The V gene's germline CDR1 is WSHSY and CDR2 SAAADI. For the CDR3, the DNA is TGCGCCAGCAGTGACGACAGGTTAGAGAACACTGAAGCTTTCTTT. Its translation is CASSDDRLENTEAFF.

The chain combines TRBV27 with TRBJ2-2; D might be TRBD1 (6 bases). This CDR3 is 14 amino acids long. Per germline, CDR1 MNHEY and CDR2 SMNVEV (reference sequence). Trimming took 2 bases from V and 4 from J, leaving 8 bases between them. The chain's CDR3 is CASSLGDTTGELFF. For the CDR3, the DNA is TGTGCCAGCAGTTTAGGGGACACCACCGGGGAGCTGTTTTTT.

This clonotype was seen ten or more times. The chain couples TRBV5-6 to TRBJ2-7; D not certain. The CDR3 has 13 amino acids. The germline CDR1 and CDR2 sequences are SGHDT and YYEEEE. V lost 3 bases to trimming and J lost 1 base, with 8 bases between them. This chain's CDR3 is CASSSRRSYEQYF. CDR3 in DNA: TGTGCCAGCAGCTCTAGGAGATCCTACGAGCAGTACTTC.

This clonotype was picked up many times. V and J are TRBV19 and TRBJ2-2, with D possibly matching TRBD1 (6 bases). V was trimmed by 4 bases and J by 6 bases, leaving 12 bases between them. The CDR3 loop spans 14 amino acids. CDR1 and CDR2 (germline): LNHDA, SQIVND (reference sequence). The CDR3 region is CASSRDTFAGELFF. CDR3 DNA: TGTGCCAGTAGTAGGGACACCTTTGCCGGGGAGCTGTTTTTT.

As concerns this clonotype: A much bigger clone sits one base away, suggesting this may be a read error. The chain combines TRBV9 with TRBJ1-1; D possibly corresponds to TRBD1 (5 bases). This CDR3 spans 12 amino acids. Germline CDR1 reads SGDLS; CDR2 reads YYNGEE. The CDR3 sequence: CANSVATGYQVF. CDR3 DNA: TGTGCCAACAGCGTAGCTACAGGATACCAAGTCTTT.

This clonotype was seen repeatedly, ten times or more. The chain uses TRBV27 and TRBJ1-5; D unclear. The CDR3 runs to 14 residues. Trimming pared 5 bases from V and 4 bases from J, leaving 12 bases between. Germline V gene sequence: CDR1 MNHEY, CDR2 SMNVEV (reference sequence). CDR3 DNA sequence: TGTGCCAGCAGTCCTATCGACGGGAATCAGCCCCAGCATTTT. It yields the protein CASSPIDGNQPQHF.

The table lists this clonotype with many counts. The J gene is TRBJ1-6, the V gene TRBV20-1; the D gene is possibly TRBD1 (5 bases). Germline CDR1 reads DFQATT; CDR2 reads SNEGSKA (reference sequence). The CDR3 spans 14 residues. The germline V and J ends were trimmed by 2 bases and 7 bases, with 12 bases remaining between them. The CDR3 loop is CSARRAEGNSPLHF. The CDR3 DNA is TGCAGTGCTAGAAGGGCAGAGGGGAATTCACCCCTCCACTTT.

This clonotype has ten or more counts. V usage is TRBV6-7 and J usage is TRBJ2-7; possibly TRBD2 for D (6 bases). TRBV6-7 is labeled an ORF, and its function is uncertain. The CDR3 is 11 amino acids. V was trimmed by 8 bases and J by 5 bases, leaving 10 bases between them. CDR3 amino acids: CASPGLHEQYF. CDR3 nucleotide sequence: TGTGCCAGCCCGGGACTCCACGAGCAGTACTTC.

In its sample, this clonotype was seen many times. The chain joins TRBV29-1 to TRBJ2-7; D perhaps matches TRBD2 (5 bases). V shed 7 bases and J shed 7 bases, with 17 bases lying between them. Germline V gene lookup returns CDR1 SQVTM and CDR2 ANQGSEA. This CDR3 has 12 residues. The CDR3 nucleotides are TGCAGCGGTGTAGGCTCCTCGGGGGAGCAGTACTTC. Translating it yields CSGVGSSGEQYF.

The table lists this clonotype with many counts. The V gene is TRBV7-8, the J gene TRBJ2-5; D remains unclear. V was pared by 4 bases and J by 1 base, with 1 base between. Germline-derived CDR1 and CDR2 are SGHVS and FQNEAQ. The CDR3 contains 11 residues. CDR3 nucleotide sequence: TGTGCCAGCAGCTCCCAAGAGACCCAGTACTTC. The encoded protein is CASSSQETQYF. Variable domain in full (rest from reference TRBV7-8 and TRBJ2-5): GAGVSQSPRYKVAKRGQDVALRCDPISGHVSLFWYQQALGQGPEFLTYFQNEAQLDKSGLPSDRFFAERPEGSVSTLKIQRTQQEDSAVYLCASSSQETQYFGPGTRLLVL.

This clonotype appeared many times. The chain employs TRBV5-4 and TRBJ1-3, with D hard to call. V gave up 0 bases and J gave up 7 bases, with 8 bases separating them. CDR1 is SGHNT, CDR2 YYREEE, per germline (reference sequence). The CDR3 loop spans 13 amino acids. CDR3 amino acids: CASSLGLGNTIYF. In nucleotides, the CDR3 is TGTGCCAGCAGCTTGGGACTGGGGAACACCATATATTTT.

This clonotype was picked up a small number of times. The chain joins TRBV15 to TRBJ2-3; D remains ambiguous. V lost 5 bases to trimming and J lost 2 bases, with 14 bases between them. Germline lookup yields CDR1 LNHNV and CDR2 YYDKDF (reference sequence). This CDR3 comprises 15 residues. CDR3 region: CATSPFRLVTDTQYF. The CDR3, as DNA: TGTGCCACCAGCCCGTTTCGTTTAGTCACAGATACGCAGTATTTT.

This clonotype was counted between two and nine times. The chain joins TRBV6-6 to TRBJ1-3; D may be TRBD1 (5 bases). V dropped 2 bases and J dropped 2 bases, with 10 bases sitting between them. CDR3 length equals 15 residues. Per germline, CDR1 MNHNY and CDR2 SVGAGI (reference sequence). CDR3 amino acids: CASSYPPGPGNTIYF. In DNA form, the CDR3 reads TGTGCCAGCAGTTACCCGCCGGGGCCTGGAAACACCATATATTTT.

This clonotype was detected ten times or more. The chain employs TRBV6-2 or TRBV6-3 and TRBJ2-7; D is possibly TRBD2 (6 bases). The germline V gene has CDR1 MNHEY and CDR2 SVGEGT. V gave up 2 bases and J gave up 7 bases, with 9 bases separating them. The CDR3 runs to 12 residues. The CDR3, as DNA: TGTGCCAGCAGTTACACTAGCAGGGAGCAGTACTTC. Translation: CASSYTSREQYF.

CDR3 region: CASSLARDSSETQYF. The CDR3 coding sequence is TGTGCCAGCAGCTTAGCCCGGGACAGCTCAGAGACCCAGTACTTC. The V call is TRBV28, the J call TRBJ2-5; 7 bases agree with TRBD1. This CDR3 has 15 residues. J lost 4 bases, V lost 6 bases, and 11 bases had no gene match. Germline CDR1 reads MDHEN; CDR2 reads SYDVKM.

Of note for this clonotype: This may be a read error, as it is one base from a much larger clone. In nucleotides, the CDR3 is TGTGCCTGCTGGGACAGGGTGAACACTGAAGCTTTCTTT. Protein sequence: CACWDRVNTEAFF. V is TRBV6-5 and J is TRBJ1-1; 9 bases are a match to TRBD1. Per the germline V gene, CDR1 is MNHEY and CDR2 is SVGAGI. This CDR3 has 13 amino acids. Germline trimming cut 11 bases from V and 0 bases from J; bases unmatched to any gene: 4.

This clonotype was seen at least ten times. The chain combines TRBV13 with TRBJ2-1; TRBD2 agrees at 7 bases. This CDR3 contains 15 residues. Trimming removed 3 bases from V and 7 bases from J; junction bases left unmatched: 9. The germline gives CDR1 PRHDT, CDR2 FYEKMQ (reference sequence). The CDR3 here is CASSFAGVGRNEQFF. In DNA form, the CDR3 reads TGTGCCAGCAGCTTTGCGGGAGTGGGTAGAAATGAGCAGTTCTTC.

There are many counts of this clonotype. This rearrangement joins TRBV28 to TRBJ2-7; perhaps TRBD1 as D (5 bases). The CDR3 spans 13 residues. Per the germline V gene, CDR1 is MDHEN and CDR2 is SYDVKM. The ends were cut back, 9 bases at V and 0 bases at J, with 12 bases in the middle. Here the CDR3 DNA reads TGTGCCAGTCAGTACAGGTCCTCCTACGAGCAGTACTTC. This encodes CASQYRSSYEQYF.

The J gene is TRBJ2-2, the V gene TRBV3-1; D is perhaps TRBD1 (5 bases). The CDR3 totals 17 residues. The germline CDR1 and CDR2 sequences are LGHDT and YNNKEL (reference sequence). Trimming took 4 bases from V and 1 from J, leaving 16 bases between them. CDR3 DNA: TGTGCCAGCAGCCGGCCGACAGACACAAAGAACACCGGGGAGCTGTTTTTT. Its protein is CASSRPTDTKNTGELFF. The full variable domain, in which reference TRBV3-1 and TRBJ2-2 provide the parts outside the CDR3, is DTAVSQTPKYLVTQMGNDKSIKCEQNLGHDTMYWYKQDSKKFLKIMFSYNNKELIINETVPNRFSPKSPDKAHLNLHINSLELGDSAVYFCASSRPTDTKNTGELFFGEGSRLTVL.

This clonotype was recorded many times. The chain has TRBV6-6 and TRBJ2-5, with TRBD2 matching over 14 bases. The CDR3 is made up of 16 amino acids. CDR1 is MNHNY and CDR2 is SVGAGI in the germline V gene (reference sequence). V trimming: 6 bases; J trimming: 4 bases; junction bases outside the gene matches: 7. The CDR3 reads CASSLRTSGGPETQYF. CDR3 sequence (DNA): TGTGCCAGCAGCCTAAGGACTAGCGGGGGGCCAGAGACCCAGTACTTC.

This clonotype was detected many times. V and J are TRBV27 and TRBJ2-1; D is perhaps TRBD2 (6 bases). Germline assignment: CDR1 MNHEY and CDR2 SMNVEV (reference sequence). CDR3 length: 11 residues. The V gene lost 7 bases and the J gene lost 12 bases, with 13 bases spanning the gap. CDR3 sequence (DNA): TGTGCCAGCAATGTTGGGACTTCGCAGTTCTTC. This encodes CASNVGTSQFF.

This clonotype was counted ten times or more. The chain is built from TRBV4-3 and TRBJ2-1; no clear D. The CDR3 consists of 12 residues. With 8 bases removed from V and 0 bases from J, the gap between germline ends came to 5 bases. Per germline, CDR1 LGHNA and CDR2 YSLEER. The CDR3 here is CASGYSYNEQFF. CDR3 nucleotides: TGCGCCAGCGGGTACTCCTACAATGAGCAGTTCTTC.